One T cell receptor beta chain is described in this entry. What this receptor recognizes is not known. The record has no base qualities; no much larger clone is one base away. From its cysteine to its phenylalanine, the CDR3 spans 15 amino acids. CDR3 DNA only is kept here, 45 bases in frame from base 1. Reading the germline V gene gives CDR1 SGHRS and CDR2 YFSETQ. Here V drops 0 bases and J drops 2 bases, and the junction holds 5 bases not matched to any gene. This entry comes from a study of T cell changes during pregnancy in multiple sclerosis (dated by TCRdb to about 2019). With respect to the entire study: Changes in the T cell repertoire over the course of pregnancy were examined in this study in women with multiple sclerosis.

The method behind the library was the immunoSEQ multiplex PCR assay. Imported from immuneACCESS, the table was reduced by TCRdb to in-frame sequences with V and J called. These copies leave out some clones; in studies compared against another copy, an unresolved V gene accounts for under half, and the cause of the remainder is not known. The sample contains more than 70,000 clones, roughly 93% of them found a single time. The leading ten clones occupy under 3% of the sample. The receptor was derived from a female donor with multiple sclerosis, enrolled in a pregnancy study. The sequence links TRBV5-1 to TRBJ2-7, and 7 bases in between align with TRBD1. The sample here was peripheral blood, taken in the second trimester of pregnancy. The CDR3 protein: CASSLGQGPTYEQYF. The DNA sequence follows: TGCGCCAGCAGCTTGGGACAGGGACCTACCTACGAGCAGTACTTC.